Listed below are T cell receptor beta chains from one sample, sequenced in a study of blood T cell repertoires in COVID-19. Clones were read by immunoSEQ multiplex PCR, and TCRdb kept only the in-frame ones, dropping some. The table includes 65,000 to 90,000 clones, about four fifths detected once. The sequencing sample was made of peripheral blood. The source of these receptors is a woman aged 80 or over with active or convalescent COVID-19. Both conserved end residues are part of each CDR3. The order of the fields is clone size, V gene, D gene, J gene, CDR3 protein, CDR3 DNA. D genes are given only for firm matches. The listing skips clone size in some rows; elsewhere it reads once, few, many or a size class.

-	TRBV14	-	TRBJ1-1	CASSQGPGNTEAFF	TGTGCCAGCAGCCAAGGTCCCGGGAACACTGAAGCTTTCTTT
-	TRBV11-2	TRBD1	TRBJ2-5	CASSLTWTGGETQYF	TGTGCCAGCAGCTTAACTTGGACAGGAGGAGAGACCCAGTACTTC
few	TRBV7-8	-	TRBJ2-7	CASRKNRYSYEQYF	TGTGCCAGCAGGAAAAACAGATATTCCTACGAGCAGTACTTC
-	TRBV5-1	-	TRBJ1-1	CASSLASTGNTEAFF	TGCGCCAGCAGCTTGGCCTCGACAGGGAACACTGAAGCTTTCTTT
-	TRBV3-1/TRBV3-2	-	TRBJ2-1	CASSPTSTFYNEQFF	TGTGCCAGCAGCCCGACATCGACCTTCTACAATGAGCAGTTCTTC
once	TRBV5-4	TRBD2	TRBJ2-1	CASSLVVTSGRAYNEQFF	TGTGCCAGCAGCTTGGTTGTGACTAGCGGGAGGGCCTACAATGAGCAGTTCTTC
-	TRBV12-3/TRBV12-4	-	TRBJ2-7	CASSFRGSYEQYF	TGTGCCAGCAGTTTCCGCGGGTCCTACGAGCAGTACTTC
-	TRBV7-2	-	TRBJ2-5	CASSETQYF	TGTGCCAGCTCGGAGACCCAGTACTTC
-	TRBV18	-	TRBJ2-1	CASSPFYTGNSYNEQFF	TGTGCCAGCTCACCGTTTTATACAGGGAACTCCTACAATGAGCAGTTCTTC
once	TRBV6-1	TRBD1	TRBJ1-2	CASSEAGGQLNYGYTF	TGTGCCAGCAGTGAAGCGGGGGGACAGCTTAACTATGGCTACACCTTC
once	TRBV7-2	-	TRBJ2-5	CASSLAGRLSETQYF	TGTGCCAGCAGCTTGGCGGGACGTTTGTCGGAGACCCAGTACTTC
-	TRBV9	-	TRBJ2-1	CASSVGAGSSYNEQFF	TGTGCCAGCAGCGTAGGCGCGGGAAGCTCCTACAATGAGCAGTTCTTC
-	TRBV19	-	TRBJ1-2	CASSMGRSNYGYTF	TGTGCCAGTAGTATGGGCAGAAGCAACTATGGCTACACCTTC
-	TRBV6-5	TRBD2	TRBJ2-7	CASTELAGGTYEQYF	TGTGCCAGCACCGAACTAGCGGGGGGTACCTACGAGCAGTACTTC
once	TRBV12-3/TRBV12-4	-	TRBJ1-5	CASSLSRDQPQHF	TGTGCCAGCAGTTTGAGTCGTGATCAGCCCCAGCATTTT
-	TRBV7-8	-	TRBJ2-1	CASGARGFSYNEQFF	TGTGCCAGCGGAGCCCGGGGTTTCTCCTACAATGAGCAGTTCTTC
-	TRBV27	-	TRBJ2-3	CASSGGRDSPMSTDTQYF	TGTGCCAGCAGTGGGGGACGGGACTCTCCAATGAGCACAGATACGCAGTATTTT
-	TRBV25-1	-	TRBJ1-2	CASSLTFNYGYTF	TGTGCCAGCAGTCTCACTTTTAACTATGGCTACACCTTC
-	TRBV7-2	TRBD2	TRBJ2-7	CASSLGLAGDYEQYF	TGTGCCAGCAGCTTAGGGCTAGCGGGGGACTACGAGCAGTACTTC
-	TRBV5-6	-	TRBJ2-1	CASSLGLAAYNEQFF	TGTGCCAGCAGCTTGGGGCTAGCAGCCTACAATGAGCAGTTCTTC
-	TRBV11-2	-	TRBJ2-3	CASSLSWGPGTDTQYF	TGTGCCAGCAGCTTATCTTGGGGGCCGGGAACAGATACGCAGTATTTT
-	TRBV7-3	TRBD1	TRBJ2-5	CASSQTGGSGETQYF	TGTGCCAGCAGCCAAACAGGGGGCTCGGGAGAGACCCAGTACTTC
-	TRBV4-3	TRBD1	TRBJ2-2	CASSTLTGGDGELFF	TGCGCCAGCAGCACATTGACAGGGGGGGACGGGGAGCTGTTTTTT
few	TRBV3-1/TRBV3-2	TRBD2	TRBJ2-7	CASTAIWSGSNGYEQYF	TGTGCCAGCACGGCGATATGGAGCGGGAGTAATGGGTACGAGCAGTACTTC
-	TRBV19	-	TRBJ2-1	CASSVIRDNEQFF	TGTGCCAGTAGTGTTATCCGGGACAATGAGCAGTTCTTC
few	TRBV19	-	TRBJ2-7	CASSSRGGEQYF	TGTGCCAGTAGTAGCAGGGGCGGCGAGCAGTACTTC
-	TRBV5-1	TRBD2	TRBJ2-1	CASSFSGGRNNEQFF	TGCGCCAGCAGCTTCAGCGGGGGACGCAACAATGAGCAGTTCTTC
-	TRBV3-1/TRBV3-2	TRBD1	TRBJ2-5	CASSLTGAGETQYF	TGTGCCAGCAGCTTGACAGGGGCTGGAGAGACCCAGTACTTC
few	TRBV11-2	-	TRBJ1-2	CASSSLWRGSYGYTF	TGTGCCAGCAGCTCCCTCTGGCGGGGATCCTATGGCTACACCTTC
-	TRBV11-1	-	TRBJ1-1	CASSLGAVSEAFF	TGTGCCAGCAGCTTAGGTGCAGTTTCTGAAGCTTTCTTT
-	TRBV28	-	TRBJ1-2	CASSLGRYYGYTF	TGTGCCAGCAGTTTGGGCAGGTACTATGGCTACACCTTC
few	TRBV14	TRBD1	TRBJ2-1	CASSLGQGRRGEQFF	TGTGCCAGCAGCCTAGGACAGGGGCGGCGAGGTGAGCAGTTCTTC
-	TRBV29-1	-	TRBJ2-1	CSVEAVSYNEQFF	TGCAGCGTTGAGGCGGTTTCCTACAATGAGCAGTTCTTC
-	TRBV18	-	TRBJ2-5	CASSPGHQETQYF	TGTGCCAGCTCTCCGGGACATCAAGAGACCCAGTACTTC
few	TRBV24-1	TRBD2	TRBJ2-3	CATSDYRLAGLDTQYF	TGTGCCACCAGTGATTATAGACTAGCGGGGCTAGATACGCAGTATTTT
-	TRBV4-1	TRBD1	TRBJ1-5	CASSQDPGGNQPQHF	TGCGCCAGCAGCCAGGACCCAGGGGGGAATCAGCCCCAGCATTTT
few	TRBV24-1	TRBD2	TRBJ2-2	CATSSREVVAGELFF	TGTGCCACCAGTTCGCGGGAGGTGGTCGCCGGGGAGCTGTTTTTT
-	TRBV7-9	-	TRBJ2-5	CASSERGQETQYF	TGTGCCAGCAGCGAAAGGGGACAAGAGACCCAGTACTTC
-	TRBV6-5	-	TRBJ1-5	CASSSDRNRDTEPQHF	TGTGCCAGCAGTTCCGACCGCAACCGGGACACCGAGCCCCAGCATTTT
few	TRBV7-8	-	TRBJ1-2	CASSSMFSYGYTF	TGTGCCAGCAGCTCAATGTTCAGCTATGGCTACACCTTC
-	TRBV27	-	TRBJ2-4	CASWGAAKNIQYF	TGTGCCAGTTGGGGAGCAGCCAAAAACATTCAGTACTTC
few	TRBV10-3	TRBD1	TRBJ1-1	CAISGQGASTEAFF	TGTGCCATCAGTGGACAGGGGGCAAGCACTGAAGCTTTCTTT